This T cell receptor beta chain emerged from a study of CD8 T cells in Susac syndrome. Study at large: Intravenous immunoglobulin alone or corticosteroids were being given to patients with Susac syndrome at blood draw, unless they were therapy-naive.

V was shortened by 4 bases and J by 6 bases, with 16 bases between the two germline ends. The CDR3 runs 14 residues. Germline loops: CDR1 SGHRS, CDR2 YFSETQ. Patients having Susac syndrome satisfied recently defined diagnostic criteria for definite or probable disease. TEMRA cells were FACS-enriched, with CD8+ and CD4+ T cells isolated negatively. RNA in amounts of roughly 0.5 to 1 ug was reverse transcribed with random hexamers. TCRdb redid the calling of the immunoSEQ multiplex PCR reads with MiXCR, one entry per CDR3 protein. The sample yields 170,000 or so distinct CDR3 sequences, just under 95% seen once.

Sequencing input: CD4+ T cells from PBMCs. The V gene is TRBV5-1, the J gene TRBJ1-2; TRBD1 might be the D (5 bases). This clonotype was sampled from a human donor with Susac syndrome. The CDR3 sequence is CASSTRVGGDGYTF. In DNA, the CDR3 is TGCGCCAGCAGCACCCGGGTTGGGGGTGATGGCTACACCTTC.